The 27 T cell receptor beta chains given below trace back to one sample, sequenced in a study of T-cell memory formation after mild COVID-19. MiXCR was run by TCRdb on the 5' RACE reads, yielding one entry per CDR3 protein. Among some 450,000 distinct CDR3 sequences, about a sixth were seen once, and the ten largest hold 20% to 25%. Material: PBMCs or a T cell subset sorted from them (not recorded which). The source of these receptors is a man between 18 and 29 years old who had mild COVID-19 (a few samples of this study predate the infection). Cell type and time point are not known.

This clonotype was recorded a few times. The chain couples TRBV6-2 or TRBV6-3 to TRBJ2-7; TRBD1 agrees at 8 bases. CDR1 and CDR2 (germline): MNHEY, SVGEGT. CDR3 size: 14 residues. With 7 bases clipped from V and 3 bases from J, the junction kept 8 bases outside the gene matches. The CDR3 spells CASKGTGTGYEQYV. In DNA form, the CDR3 reads TGTGCCAGCAAAGGGACCGGGACAGGCTACGAGCAGTACGTC.

The chain recombines TRBV12-3 or TRBV12-4 with TRBJ2-5; 8 bases align to TRBD1. With V trimmed by 5 bases and J by 7 bases, 6 bases remained unmatched. The CDR3 length is 13 residues. The DNA for the CDR3 is TGTGCCAGCAGTGGGACAGGCCCGGGGACCCAGTACTTC. Its protein is CASSGTGPGTQYF.

This clonotype was found a few times. The CDR3 sequence is CASSNRGGGYTF. The CDR3 DNA is TGTGCCAGCAGTAACAGGGGCGGTGGCTACACCTTC. The chain joins TRBV27 to TRBJ1-2, with 7 positions matching TRBD1. V gave up 5 bases and J gave up 7 bases; unmatched junction bases: 4. CDR1 and CDR2 from the germline V gene are MNHEY and SMNVEV (reference sequence). The CDR3 extends over 12 amino acids.

The chain uses TRBV6-2 or TRBV6-3 and TRBJ2-7, with no clear D. The V gene's germline CDR1 is MNHEY and CDR2 SVGEGT. Trimming stripped 4 bases from V and 0 bases from J, with 7 bases between. CDR3 length equals 13 residues. The chain's CDR3 is CASSSTASYEQYV. CDR3 coding DNA: TGTGCCAGCAGTTCCACGGCCTCCTACGAGCAGTACGTC.

This clonotype has only a few counts. V usage is TRBV2 and J usage is TRBJ2-3; no clear D gene. The CDR3 runs 14 residues. V shed 6 bases and J shed 0 bases, with 10 bases lying between them. Germline assignment: CDR1 SNHLY and CDR2 FYNNEI. CDR3 nucleotides: TGTGCCAGCAGGACTCAACTTAGCACAGATACGCAGTATTTT. It yields the protein CASRTQLSTDTQYF.

This clonotype showed up just a few times. The rearrangement joins TRBV6-5 to TRBJ1-5; weak D call: TRBD1 (5 bases). In germline, CDR1 is MNHEY, CDR2 SVGAGI. Trimming removed 6 bases at V and 1 base at J, with 13 bases between. This CDR3 is 15 amino acids long. CDR3 coding DNA: TGTGCCAGCAGACCCCGACAGACCAGCAATCAGCCCCAGCATTTT. Translation: CASRPRQTSNQPQHF.

This clonotype was observed a few times. The chain carries TRBV6-2 or TRBV6-3 and TRBJ1-2, with 11 nucleotides matching TRBD1. The CDR3 extends over 15 amino acids. V was pared by 6 bases and J by 8 bases, with 11 bases of the junction left unmatched. CDR1 MNHEY and CDR2 SVGEGT come from the germline V gene. The CDR3 here is CASSHGGQGAKGYTF. For the CDR3, the DNA is TGTGCCAGCAGCCACGGTGGACAGGGGGCGAAAGGCTACACCTTC.

This clonotype was seen a few times. CDR3 in amino acids: CASADRGAGDTQYF. The CDR3 DNA is TGTGCCAGTGCGGACAGGGGAGCAGGAGATACGCAGTATTTT. V and J are TRBV2 and TRBJ2-3, with 9 positions matching TRBD1. The J segment lost 5 bases and the V segment lost 9 bases, leaving 9 bases of the junction unmatched. This CDR3 comprises 14 residues. The germline CDR1 and CDR2 sequences are SNHLY and FYNNEI.

V usage is TRBV25-1 and J usage is TRBJ1-1; D is possibly TRBD1 (5 bases). Trimming took 3 bases from V and 1 from J, leaving 9 bases between them. The CDR3 spans 14 residues. Germline loops: CDR1 MGHDK, CDR2 SYGVNS. This chain's CDR3 is CASSEAGKNTEAFF. Written as DNA, the CDR3 is TGTGCCAGCAGTGAGGCAGGGAAGAACACTGAAGCTTTCTTT.

Many counts were recorded for this clonotype. This chain uses TRBV5-6 with TRBJ2-5; TRBD1 might be the D (6 bases). With 2 bases removed from V and 1 base from J, the gap between germline ends came to 15 bases. CDR1 is SGHDT and CDR2 is YYEEEE in the germline V gene. The CDR3 covers 16 residues. The CDR3 region has the DNA TGTGCCAGCAGCTTTTGGGGGCCGAACTTCCAAGAGACCCAGTACTTC. Translating it yields CASSFWGPNFQETQYF.

CDR3 loop: CGGRGANTGELFF. CDR3 in DNA: TGCGGCGGGCGGGGGGCGAACACCGGGGAGCTGTTTTTT. This sequence joins TRBV29-1 and TRBJ2-2, with TRBD2 identical over 8 bases. The CDR3 is 13 residues long. The germline gives CDR1 SQVTM, CDR2 ANQGSEA.

This clonotype was seen a handful of times. CDR3 amino acids: CASSTDRPGNRRDGYTF. CDR3 coding DNA: TGTGCCAGCAGCACCGATCGGCCGGGAAATAGAAGGGATGGCTACACCTTC. The gene calls are TRBV7-8 and TRBJ1-2; D call uncertain. Germline CDR1 SGHVS, CDR2 FQNEAQ. There are 17 residues in the CDR3. Trimming stripped 5 bases from V and 6 bases from J, with 25 bases between. The full variable domain, with the rest looked up from reference TRBV7-8 and TRBJ1-2, is GAGVSQSPRYKVAKRGQDVALRCDPISGHVSLFWYQQALGQGPEFLTYFQNEAQLDKSGLPSDRFFAERPEGSVSTLKIQRTQQEDSAVYLCASSTDRPGNRRDGYTFGSGTRLTVV.

Only a few counts were recorded for this clonotype. The CDR3 here is CASSQINVVHEQFF. The CDR3 region has the DNA TGTGCCAGCAGCCAAATAAACGTGGTGCATGAGCAGTTCTTC. This chain uses TRBV7-2 with TRBJ2-1; D gene ambiguous. V shed 5 bases and J shed 8 bases, with 16 bases lying between them. This CDR3 is built from 14 residues. Looked up from germline, CDR1 is SGHTA and CDR2 is FQGNSA.

The J gene is TRBJ2-3, the V gene TRBV24-1, with 7 bases matching TRBD2. The V gene's germline CDR1 is KGHDR and CDR2 SFDVKD. With 9 bases clipped from V and 0 bases from J, the junction kept 2 bases outside the gene matches. The CDR3 runs to 13 residues. CDR3 residues: CATRGDSTDTQYF. DNA of the CDR3: TGTGCCACCCGGGGGGACAGCACAGATACGCAGTATTTT.

This chain's CDR3 is CSARGGGANYGYTF. In DNA form, the CDR3 reads TGCAGTGCTAGAGGGGGAGGGGCTAACTATGGCTACACCTTC. The chain carries TRBV20-1 and TRBJ1-2; perhaps TRBD1 as D (5 bases). The CDR3 runs to 14 residues. V dropped 1 base and J dropped 0 bases, with 9 bases sitting between them. Per germline, CDR1 DFQATT and CDR2 SNEGSKA (reference sequence).

This clonotype was seen a single time. The J gene is TRBJ1-4, the V gene TRBV6-1; D call uncertain. CDR3 size: 14 residues. Trimming stripped 6 bases from V and 4 bases from J, with 12 bases between. In germline, CDR1 is MNHNS, CDR2 SASEGT. In DNA, the CDR3 is TGTGCCAGCAGCCCCCGCCGGGGTAATGAAAAACTGTTTTTT. This translates into CASSPRRGNEKLFF.

This clonotype was detected a few times. This chain uses TRBV12-3 or TRBV12-4 with TRBJ2-3; D is perhaps TRBD2 (6 bases). Trimming took off 2 bases at V and 2 bases at J, with 8 bases between the two ends. The CDR3 consists of 14 residues. CDR3 coding DNA: TGTGCCAGCAGTTTAATAGCGGCCACAGATACGCAGTATTTT. It encodes CASSLIAATDTQYF.

V is TRBV7-9 and J is TRBJ2-2; D gene unclear. This CDR3 contains 15 residues. Germline V gene sequence: CDR1 SEHNR, CDR2 FQNEAQ (reference sequence). V was pared by 1 base and J by 4 bases, with 10 bases between. CDR3 in amino acids: CASSLDWSFTGELFF. Here the CDR3 DNA reads TGTGCCAGCAGCTTAGATTGGTCCTTCACCGGGGAGCTGTTTTTT.

This clonotype was seen a few times. J is TRBJ2-1 and V is TRBV6-5, with no clear D. V was trimmed by 6 bases and J by 10 bases, leaving 10 bases between them. The CDR3 is made up of 11 amino acids. The germline V gene has CDR1 MNHEY and CDR2 SVGAGI. CDR3 in amino acids: CASSHSREQFF. The CDR3 DNA is TGTGCCAGCAGCCACAGTAGGGAGCAGTTCTTC.

This clonotype has ten or more counts. The rearrangement links TRBV3-1 to TRBJ2-2; D is unclear. V was cut by 4 bases and J by 2 bases, with 29 bases left in between. Per germline, CDR1 LGHDT and CDR2 YNNKEL (reference sequence). This CDR3 is 21 amino acids long. The CDR3 region has the DNA TGTGCCAGCAGCCCTACCCCGGGCACCACCAGGAGAAGTACAAACACCGGGGAGCTGTTTTTT. It yields the protein CASSPTPGTTRRSTNTGELFF.

This clonotype was counted between two and nine times. The rearrangement uses TRBV5-1 and TRBJ1-1; 7 positions match TRBD1. With V trimmed by 2 bases and J by 3 bases, 4 bases remained unmatched. The CDR3 sequence is 14 residues long. The germline CDR1 and CDR2 sequences are SGHRS and YFSETQ. CDR3 loop: CASSLAGGHTEAFF. In DNA form, the CDR3 reads TGCGCCAGCAGCTTAGCAGGGGGGCACACTGAAGCTTTCTTT.

The chain uses TRBV11-2 and TRBJ2-3; the match to TRBD2 covers 7 bases. Trimming cost V 10 bases and J 1 base; bases outside gene matches: 5. CDR1 is SGHAT, CDR2 FQNNGV, per germline. The CDR3 totals 13 residues. The chain's CDR3 is CATLLAGTDTQYF. Written as DNA, the CDR3 is TGTGCCACCCTCCTAGCGGGCACAGATACGCAGTATTTT.

This clonotype came up a few times. The J gene is TRBJ1-1, the V gene TRBV5-6, with 7 bases lining up with TRBD1. V was pared by 7 bases and J by 0 bases, with 9 bases of the junction left unmatched. Germline V CDR1 and CDR2: SGHDT, YYEEEE. The CDR3 is 15 residues long. The CDR3 region is CASQQTTGLNTEAFF. CDR3 DNA sequence: TGTGCCAGCCAGCAGACGACAGGGTTGAACACTGAAGCTTTCTTT.

The chain carries TRBV6-5 and TRBJ1-2, with D maybe TRBD1 (5 bases). Per germline, CDR1 MNHEY and CDR2 SVGAGI. This CDR3 is 13 amino acids long. V was clipped by 7 bases and J by 3 bases, with 12 bases between them. DNA for the CDR3: TGTGCCAGCACCCTTGGAGGGGACTATGGCTACACCTTC. Amino acids: CASTLGGDYGYTF.

The genes are TRBV12-3 or TRBV12-4 and TRBJ2-3; TRBD2 matches 9 bases. J lost 2 bases, V lost 7 bases, and 4 bases had no gene match. The CDR3 consists of 14 residues. The DNA for the CDR3 is TGTGCCAGCACCCTAGCGGGGTACACAGATACGCAGTATTTT. Translating gives CASTLAGYTDTQYF.

This clonotype has more than one count but fewer than ten. The gene calls are TRBV7-6 and TRBJ2-3, with 15 bases matching TRBD2. The junction had 8 bases not matched to a gene; V was cut back by 4 bases and J by 6 bases. The CDR3 extends over 17 amino acids. Germline CDR1 reads SGHVS; CDR2 reads FNYEAQ. CDR3 coding DNA: TGTGCCAGCAGCTCGCGGACTAGCGGGGGGGCCCGGGATACGCAGTATTTT. It yields the protein CASSSRTSGGARDTQYF.

V usage is TRBV24-1 and J usage is TRBJ1-1, with TRBD1 matching over 9 bases. From germline, CDR1 is KGHDR and CDR2 SFDVKD. The CDR3 spans 13 residues. V dropped 3 bases and J dropped 5; count of bases not matched to a gene: 0. The CDR3 DNA is TGTGCCACCAGTGATGACAGGGGGACTGAAGCTTTCTTT. Translated: CATSDDRGTEAFF.